Below are 30 T cell receptor beta chains sequenced from a single sample in a study of T cell changes during pregnancy in multiple sclerosis. Profiled with immunoSEQ multiplex PCR; TCRdb holds only in-frame clones, not every one. The sample includes about 67,000 clones, about 90% of them seen just once. The specimen was peripheral blood, collected after pregnancy. These receptors all come from a female donor with multiple sclerosis, enrolled in a pregnancy study.

This sequence joins TRBV19 and TRBJ2-6, with D perhaps matching TRBD2 (6 bases). Germline V gives CDR1 LNHDA, CDR2 SQIVND (reference sequence). The CDR3 totals 16 residues. Trimming left V 6 bases short and J 4 bases short, with 16 bases between. CDR3 protein: CASSRLEGAGANVLTF. Written as DNA, the CDR3 is TGTGCCAGTAGCAGGTTGGAGGGTGCCGGGGCCAACGTCCTGACTTTC.

This chain connects TRBV28 to TRBJ2-1, with a weak D call TRBD2 (5 bases). The germline gives CDR1 MDHEN, CDR2 SYDVKM. This CDR3 region has 15 residues. Deletions cut 2 bases from V and 6 bases from J, with 14 bases between. The CDR3 DNA is TGTGCCAGCAGTTTAGCCGTCCTAGCTCGCAATGAGCAGTTCTTC. It yields the protein CASSLAVLARNEQFF. The variable domain in full, with the rest retrieved from reference TRBV28 and TRBJ2-1, is DVKVTQSSRYLVKRTGEKVFLECVQDMDHENMFWYRQDPGLGLRLIYFSYDVKMKEKGDIPEGYSVSREKKERFSLILESASTNQTSMYLCASSLAVLARNEQFFGPGTRLTVL.

CDR3 nucleotide sequence: TGTGCCAGTAGTATATTCAACAAACGCTCTGGGGCCAACGTCCTGACTTTC. Translation gives CASSIFNKRSGANVLTF. V and J are TRBV19 and TRBJ2-6; the D is unclear. Trimming removed 2 bases at V and 0 bases at J, with 11 bases between. CDR1 and CDR2 (germline): LNHDA, SQIVND (reference sequence). The CDR3 contains 17 residues.

This chain connects TRBV18 to TRBJ1-4; D possibly corresponds to TRBD1 (5 bases). Germline V gene data show CDR1 as KGHSH and CDR2 as LQKENI. CDR3 length equals 13 residues. V was trimmed by 4 bases and J by 8 bases, leaving 11 bases between them. This CDR3 reads CASSLGPGEKLFF. CDR3 bases: TGTGCCAGCTCACTGGGGCCCGGAGAAAAACTGTTTTTT.

The chain couples TRBV28 to TRBJ1-1, with 7 bases that match TRBD1. The germline CDR1 and CDR2 sequences are MDHEN and SYDVKM. The CDR3 is made up of 13 amino acids. The V and J ends lost 2 bases and 7 bases, in that order; junction bases with no gene match: 4. This CDR3 reads CASSLIRDSEAFF. The DNA of the CDR3 is TGTGCCAGCAGTTTAATCCGGGACAGTGAAGCTTTCTTT.

V gene TRBV11-3 combines with J gene TRBJ2-2, with TRBD1 matching 10 bases. The germline V gene has CDR1 SGHNT and CDR2 YENEEA. V dropped 8 bases and J dropped 7; count of bases not matched to a gene: 10. The CDR3 runs 15 residues. DNA of the CDR3: TGTGCCAGCCGACTAGACAGGGGGCAAGGCGGGGAGCTGTTTTTT. Its translation is CASRLDRGQGGELFF.

The rearrangement joins TRBV5-6 to TRBJ1-1; D unclear. Germline CDR1 is SGHDT and CDR2 is YYEEEE. The V and J ends lost 1 base and 5 bases respectively, with 9 bases between them. This CDR3 has 13 residues. This CDR3 reads CASSLTGVTEAFF. CDR3 DNA sequence: TGTGCCAGCAGCTTGACGGGAGTGACTGAAGCTTTCTTT.

The V and J genes are TRBV6-5 and TRBJ2-7; TRBD1 agrees at 7 bases. V shed 0 bases and J 1 base; nucleotides not matched to a gene: 3. The germline CDR1 and CDR2 sequences are MNHEY and SVGAGI. The CDR3 covers 15 residues. CDR3: CASSYSRQGSYEQYF. In DNA, the CDR3 is TGTGCCAGCAGTTACTCAAGACAGGGTTCCTACGAGCAGTACTTC.

The CDR3 nucleotides read TGTGCCAGCAGTGGGGGGACTAGCGGGAGAGGTCGCGAGCAGTACTTC. Its protein product is CASSGGTSGRGREQYF. The chain combines TRBV25-1 with TRBJ2-7, with TRBD2 matching 14 bases. This CDR3 has 16 amino acids. Germline values: CDR1 MGHDK, CDR2 SYGVNS. Unmatched junction bases numbered 8, after V lost 4 bases and J lost 6 bases.

The chain employs TRBV6-6 and TRBJ1-1, with D unclear. The CDR3 spans 13 residues. Germline V lookup: CDR1 MNHNY, CDR2 SVGAGI (reference sequence). V lost 2 bases and J lost 1, with 5 bases in between. The CDR3 spells CASSYTGNTEAFF. The CDR3 bases are TGTGCCAGCAGTTACACGGGGAACACTGAAGCTTTCTTT.

In this sample, this clone turned up a few times. V and J are TRBV9 and TRBJ1-1; 11 nucleotides align to TRBD1. This CDR3 has 17 residues. Germline CDR1 SGDLS, CDR2 YYNGEE. V lost 3 bases, J lost 6 bases, and 13 bases stayed unmatched. In DNA, the CDR3 is TGTGCCAGCAGCGATGAGACCTCTTGGGGACAGGGGGCTGAAGCTTTCTTT. This gives the protein CASSDETSWGQGAEAFF.

The V gene is TRBV19, the J gene TRBJ2-7, with D unclear. V dropped 8 bases and J dropped 1 base, with 15 bases sitting between them. CDR1 is LNHDA and CDR2 is SQIVND in the germline V gene (reference sequence). This CDR3 region has 14 residues. The CDR3 reads CASGYGDSSYEQYF. CDR3 sequence (DNA): TGTGCCAGTGGCTATGGAGATTCTTCCTACGAGCAGTACTTC.

The chain employs TRBV5-1 and TRBJ2-7; TRBD2 matches at 10 bases. Germline loops: CDR1 SGHRS, CDR2 YFSETQ. Trimming took 0 bases from V and 3 from J; bases not matched to a gene: 9. The length of the CDR3 is 17 residues. The CDR3 DNA is TGCGCCAGCAGCTTGGGTCAAGGGACTAGCGACCACTACGAGCAGTACTTC. Encoded protein: CASSLGQGTSDHYEQYF.

The rearrangement joins TRBV2 to TRBJ2-1, with TRBD2 matching over 11 bases. The CDR3 runs 15 residues. Trimming took 10 bases from V and 0 from J; bases not matched to a gene: 5. CDR1 is SNHLY, CDR2 FYNNEI, per germline. The CDR3 DNA is TGTGCCATCACTAGCGGGAGTTCCTCCTACAATGAGCAGTTCTTC. Translating gives CAITSGSSSYNEQFF.

The rearrangement joins TRBV2 to TRBJ1-4; 9 bases align to TRBD1. CDR1 SNHLY and CDR2 FYNNEI come from the germline V gene. The length of the CDR3 is 14 residues. Trimming took 7 bases from V and 7 from J; bases not matched to a gene: 7. CDR3 residues: CASKKDRGSEKLFF. In nucleotides, the CDR3 is TGTGCCAGCAAAAAGGACAGGGGAAGTGAAAAACTGTTTTTT.

This chain connects TRBV11-2 to TRBJ2-7, with 11 positions matching TRBD2. CDR3 length equals 17 residues. With V trimmed by 3 bases and J by 2 bases, 9 bases remained unmatched. Germline values: CDR1 SGHAT, CDR2 FQNNGV. The CDR3 DNA is TGTGCCAGCAGCTTCGGGACTAGCGGCAAAGGCCCCTACGAGCAGTACTTC. Amino acid sequence: CASSFGTSGKGPYEQYF.

This clone was counted a single time. V gene TRBV11-2 combines with J gene TRBJ2-5; TRBD1 matches at 7 bases. This CDR3 contains 15 residues. The germline V gene encodes CDR1 SGHAT and CDR2 FQNNGV. Trimming at V came to 5 bases and at J to 5 bases, leaving 11 bases not matched to a gene. The CDR3 protein is CASSDLDRPGETQYF. As DNA, the CDR3 is TGTGCCAGCAGCGATCTGGACAGGCCAGGGGAGACCCAGTACTTC.

The CDR3 nucleotides read TGCGCCAGCAGCCAAGTCCATGGGACTAGTTCCTACAATGAGCAGTTCTTC. The encoded protein is CASSQVHGTSSYNEQFF. The rearrangement uses TRBV4-1 and TRBJ2-1, with 8 bases that match TRBD2. The CDR3 spans 17 residues. V shed 1 base and J 1 base; nucleotides not matched to a gene: 6. In germline, CDR1 is MGHRA, CDR2 YSYEKL.

This clone was detected a few times. The rearrangement links TRBV27 to TRBJ2-5, with a possible D match to TRBD2 (5 bases). V was trimmed by 5 bases and J by 6 bases, leaving 16 bases between them. There are 14 residues in the CDR3. In germline, CDR1 is MNHEY, CDR2 SMNVEV (reference sequence). This CDR3 reads CASSQDGRGKTQYF. The CDR3 DNA reads TGTGCCAGCAGTCAGGACGGAAGAGGGAAGACCCAGTACTTC.

The J gene is TRBJ1-2, the V gene TRBV9, with 11 bases lining up with TRBD1. CDR1 and CDR2 from the germline V gene are SGDLS and YYNGEE. The length of the CDR3 is 15 residues. The V gene end was trimmed by 4 bases and the J gene end by 6 bases; junction bases not matched to a gene: 8. The DNA of the CDR3 is TGTGCCAGCAGCCCTTGGGACAGGGGGATGGATGGCTACACCTTC. Encoded protein: CASSPWDRGMDGYTF. Variable domain in full (rest from reference TRBV9 and TRBJ1-2): DSGVTQTPKHLITATGQRVTLRCSPRSGDLSVYWYQQSLDQGLQFLIQYYNGEERAKGNILERFSAQQFPDLHSELNLSSLELGDSALYFCASSPWDRGMDGYTFGSGTRLTVV.

This chain connects TRBV7-3 to TRBJ2-1; TRBD2 matches at 13 bases. Germline CDR1 reads SGHTA; CDR2 reads FQGTGA. V shed 5 bases and J 9 bases; nucleotides not matched to a gene: 10. CDR3 length: 16 residues. The CDR3 bases are TGTGCCAGCAGCGTCAGGACTAGCGGGGGCCGGGCTGAGCAGTTCTTC. This codes for CASSVRTSGGRAEQFF.

The chain is built from TRBV20-1 and TRBJ2-7; D gene uncertain. This CDR3 region has 10 residues. Trimming stripped 1 base from V and 4 bases from J, with 2 bases between. Germline V gives CDR1 DFQATT, CDR2 SNEGSKA (reference sequence). Written as DNA, the CDR3 is TGCAGTGCTAGAGCGTACGAGCAGTACTTC. It translates to CSARAYEQYF.

The chain uses TRBV5-1 and TRBJ2-7; tentatively, D is TRBD2 (5 bases). Trimming stripped 0 bases from V and 7 bases from J, with 17 bases between. CDR1 and CDR2 from the germline V gene are SGHRS and YFSETQ. This CDR3 comprises 15 residues. DNA for the CDR3: TGCGCCAGCAGCTTGGGCCCGACCCGGGAAATTGAGCAGTACTTC. Residues: CASSLGPTREIEQYF.

The rearrangement links TRBV18 to TRBJ2-1; D might be TRBD1 (5 bases). Germline lookup yields CDR1 KGHSH and CDR2 LQKENI. Trimming left V 3 bases short and J 8 bases short, with 14 bases between. The CDR3 spans 14 residues. In nucleotides, the CDR3 is TGTGCCAGCTCACCTGGCAGGGATGTCGATGAGCAGTTCTTC. Translated: CASSPGRDVDEQFF.

This rearrangement joins TRBV10-2 to TRBJ1-3, with TRBD1 matching 10 bases. V gave up 6 bases and J gave up 1 base; unmatched junction bases: 12. This CDR3 contains 18 residues. Germline-derived CDR1 and CDR2 are WSHSY and SAAADI. CDR3 nucleotides: TGCGCCAGCAGCCAACCGGGGGGACAGGGGCCATCTGGAAACACCATATATTTT. It is translated as CASSQPGGQGPSGNTIYF.

A single count supports this clone. The chain recombines TRBV5-1 with TRBJ1-2, with D possibly being TRBD1 (5 bases). Germline CDR1 SGHRS, CDR2 YFSETQ. This CDR3 is built from 15 residues. With 2 bases removed from V and 3 bases from J, the gap between germline ends came to 14 bases. The CDR3 protein is CASSLSVTVDYGYTF. The DNA for the CDR3 is TGCGCCAGCAGCTTAAGTGTGACAGTTGACTATGGCTACACCTTC.

V is TRBV11-2 and J is TRBJ2-7, with 7 bases that match TRBD1. This CDR3 is built from 19 residues. After removal of 2 bases from V and 3 bases from J, the junction contained 19 bases not matched to a gene. Per germline, CDR1 SGHAT and CDR2 FQNNGV. The CDR3 protein is CASSLTKGDSYQPDYEQYF. The CDR3 nucleotides are TGTGCCAGCAGCTTAACTAAGGGGGACAGCTACCAACCGGACTACGAGCAGTACTTC.

This chain links TRBV7-9 with TRBJ2-7, with D tentatively TRBD2 (6 bases). This CDR3 has 15 amino acids. V was trimmed by 2 bases and J by 7 bases, leaving 18 bases between them. CDR1 and CDR2 from the germline V gene are SEHNR and FQNEAQ (reference sequence). This CDR3 reads CASSLKRLGTGEQYF. The CDR3 DNA is TGTGCCAGCAGCTTAAAAAGGTTGGGGACTGGGGAGCAGTACTTC.

The chain uses TRBV5-5 and TRBJ1-3; D gene unclear. The CDR3 has 15 amino acids. Germline values: CDR1 SGHKS, CDR2 YYEKEE (reference sequence). Trimming took off 0 bases at V and 9 bases at J, with 16 bases between the two ends. The CDR3 loop is CASSLAGYRLGTIYF. The CDR3 coding sequence is TGTGCCAGCAGCTTGGCGGGGTACCGGCTTGGCACCATATATTTT. Together with reference TRBV5-5 and TRBJ1-3, the CDR3 gives the full variable domain: DAGVTQSPTHLIKTRGQQVTLRCSPISGHKSVSWYQQVLGQGPQFIFQYYEKEERGRGNFPDRFSARQFPNYSSELNVNALLLGDSALYLCASSLAGYRLGTIYFGEGSWLTVV.

This clone is a singleton in its sample. The chain recombines TRBV6-6 with TRBJ1-5, with D possibly TRBD1 on 5 matching bases. The CDR3 is made up of 14 amino acids. V gave up 7 bases and J gave up 4 bases, with 14 bases separating them. Germline V lookup: CDR1 MNHNY, CDR2 SVGAGI (reference sequence). The CDR3 loop is CASTLVGGNQPQHF. CDR3 sequence (DNA): TGTGCCAGCACCCTAGTTGGGGGGAATCAGCCCCAGCATTTT.